This is a list of T cell receptor beta chains from one sample in a study of blood T cells in healthy people across ages. TCRdb recomputed calls from the 5' RACE reads with MiXCR, one row per CDR3 protein. Of fewer than 2,000,000 distinct CDR3 sequences listed, 39% are singletons. The specimen sequenced was blood. All receptors derive from a human donor in good health. Both conserved end residues are part of each CDR3. Fields, in order: clone size, CDR3 length, V gene, D gene, J gene, CDR3 DNA, CDR3 protein. D genes are given only for firm matches. The size entry is marked missing in some rows and otherwise reads once, few, many or a size class.

-,14,TRBV20-1,TRBD2,TRBJ2-1,TGCAGTGCTGAAGGGCGGGGGGGCTATAATGAGCAGTTCTTC,CSAEGRGGYNEQFF
-,12,TRBV29-1,-,TRBJ1-2,TGCAGCGTTCTATTAGGAGTCGGTGGCCACACCTTC,CSVLLGVGGHTF
-,14,TRBV5-6,-,TRBJ2-5,TGTGCCAGCAGCCAGGGACACGGTTCGGAGACCCAGTACTTC,CASSQGHGSETQYF
few,13,TRBV4-1,-,TRBJ2-7,TGCGCCAGCAGCGAGCGCGTTACCTACGAGCAGTACTTC,CASSERVTYEQYF
-,13,TRBV29-1,-,TRBJ2-5,TGCAGCGTTGAAACCTCCGAAGGGCGTGAGCAGTACTTC,CSVETSEGREQYF
-,14,TRBV7-2,-,TRBJ2-5,TGTGCCAGCAGCACCAGGGGACGGCAAGAGACCCAGTACTTC,CASSTRGRQETQYF
-,15,TRBV7-9,-,TRBJ2-7,TGTGCCAGCAGCCGTTCGGACAGAATCACCTACGAGCAGTACTTC,CASSRSDRITYEQYF
few,15,TRBV4-2,TRBD2,TRBJ2-7,TGTGCCAGCAGCCGAAGCGGGGGGGTCCGCTACGAGCAGTACTTC,CASSRSGGVRYEQYF
few,16,TRBV29-1,-,TRBJ2-5,TGCAGCGTTGGGGGGACCCAAAATAACCCCCAAGTGACCCAGTACTTC,CSVGGTQNNPQVTQYF
-,15,TRBV29-1,TRBD2,TRBJ2-5,TGCAGCGTTGTCGGGGCTAGCGGACACCGAGAGACCCAGTACTTC,CSVVGASGHRETQYF
-,14,TRBV15,-,TRBJ2-5,TGTGCCACCAGTAGAAGGGACGGACAAGAGACCCAGTACTTC,CATSRRDGQETQYF
few,19,TRBV28,TRBD1,TRBJ1-2,TGTGCCAGCCAGAAAGTAACTTTGCAAGGACAGGACGCTAACTATGGCTACACCTTC,CASQKVTLQGQDANYGYTF
-,14,TRBV28,-,TRBJ1-2,TGTGCCAGCAGGCCGTGGGGGAATAACTATGGCTACACCTTC,CASRPWGNNYGYTF
many,13,TRBV7-9,-,TRBJ2-7,TGTGCCAGCAGCCCTCGTGGGATCTACGAGCAGTACTTC,CASSPRGIYEQYF
-,17,TRBV18,-,TRBJ2-1,TGTGCCAGCTCACCTTTACCATCCAGAAGCTCCTACAATGAGCAGTTCTTC,CASSPLPSRSSYNEQFF
few,13,TRBV12-3/TRBV12-4,TRBD1,TRBJ1-2,TGTGCCAGCAGTCCCCGGGACAGGCATGGCTACACCTTC,CASSPRDRHGYTF
few,18,TRBV5-1,TRBD2,TRBJ2-3,TGCGCCAGCAGCCCTGGGACTAGCGGGGGGACTTTACCCGATACGCAGTATTTT,CASSPGTSGGTLPDTQYF
-,12,TRBV2,-,TRBJ2-1,TGCGCCTCCCGGACTTGGCCCAATGAGCAGTTCTTC,CASRTWPNEQFF
few,16,TRBV18,TRBD2,TRBJ2-1,TGTGCCAGCTCACCGCGGGCGGGGGGCTCCTACAATGAGCAGTTCTTC,CASSPRAGGSYNEQFF
-,15,TRBV5-1,TRBD1,TRBJ1-1,TGCGCCAGCAGCGCGAGACAGGGGGTGGGAACTGAAGCTTTCTTT,CASSARQGVGTEAFF
once,15,TRBV28,-,TRBJ2-5,TGTGCCAGCAGCCTAACGACAGAGCCTCAAGAGACCCAGTACTTC,CASSLTTEPQETQYF
few,13,TRBV6-5,TRBD1,TRBJ1-1,TGTGCCAGCCAGGGGGGCGGGAACACTGAAGCTTTCTTT,CASQGGGNTEAFF
-,15,TRBV7-2,-,TRBJ1-4,TGTGCCAGCAGCTTTCAATTGGCAACTAATGAAAAACTGTTTTTT,CASSFQLATNEKLFF
few,15,TRBV4-1,-,TRBJ1-2,TGCGCCAGCAGCCACATCTACCCTCCGAACTATGGCTACACCTTC,CASSHIYPPNYGYTF
-,17,TRBV4-1,-,TRBJ2-2,TGCGCCAGCAGCCATCCTCCGGGACGGGGGGCGATCGGGGAGCTGTTTTTT,CASSHPPGRGAIGELFF
-,14,TRBV6-2/TRBV6-3,-,TRBJ1-2,TGTGCCAGCAGTGACCATCTTGAGTTTGGTGGCTACACCTTC,CASSDHLEFGGYTF
many,13,TRBV29-1,-,TRBJ2-3,TGCAGCGTTGAACTATGGCCCCAAGATACGCAGTATTTT,CSVELWPQDTQYF
-,14,TRBV11-2,-,TRBJ1-1,TGTGCCAGCAGCCCGACCCCTGCGGGCACTGAAGCTTTCTTT,CASSPTPAGTEAFF
-,13,TRBV9,-,TRBJ1-2,TGTGCCAGCAGCGGCAGTAGGCTGGAAGGCTACACCTTC,CASSGSRLEGYTF
-,15,TRBV4-1,-,TRBJ2-7,TGCGCCAGCAGCCAAGAAGTGGCCAAGACCTACGAGCAGTACTTC,CASSQEVAKTYEQYF
-,13,TRBV29-1,-,TRBJ2-7,TGCAGCGTTCCATCACCGACAGGCTACGGGCAGTACTTC,CSVPSPTGYGQYF
-,14,TRBV5-1,-,TRBJ2-7,TGCGCCAGCAGACTCGGTCAAAGGTCCTACGAGCAGTACTTC,CASRLGQRSYEQYF
few,16,TRBV5-8,-,TRBJ2-1,TGTGCCAGCAGCATTCCTAGAAATCCTCTCTACAATGAGCAGTTCTTC,CASSIPRNPLYNEQFF
few,14,TRBV7-2,-,TRBJ2-5,TGTGCCAGCAGCTTAGAAGTGTCACTCTGGACCCAGTACTTC,CASSLEVSLWTQYF
few,12,TRBV20-1,-,TRBJ2-1,TGCAGTGCTAGCCACAGTGCCAATGAGCAGTTCTTC,CSASHSANEQFF
-,14,TRBV28,-,TRBJ1-4,TGTGCCAGCAGTTCGGACCGGGAGGTAGAAAAACTGTTTTTT,CASSSDREVEKLFF
-,13,TRBV28,-,TRBJ2-3,TGTGCCAGCAGTTTAATTATCGCAGATACGCAGTATTTT,CASSLIIADTQYF
-,14,TRBV5-1,-,TRBJ2-3,TGCGCCAGCAGCTTGGCCATCGAGGCAGATACGCAGTATTTT,CASSLAIEADTQYF
-,13,TRBV3-1,-,TRBJ1-1,TGTGCCAGCAGCATCCCCGGGGGGGAAGTAGCTTTCTTT,CASSIPGGEVAFF